This T cell receptor (beta chain) was documented in a study of blood T cell repertoires in COVID-19. About the study: Samples of COVID-19 (acute and convalescent) were obtained from the United States, Italy and Spain. In each case, the material was cDNA or gDNA derived from T cells, B-cell-depleted T cells, or PBMCs.

Trimming stripped 6 bases from V and 1 base from J, with 9 bases between. Germline CDR1 reads MNHNY; CDR2 reads SVGAGI (reference sequence). The CDR3 runs to 13 residues. As processed by the authors: Quantification of nucleated cells was approximated via reference gene primer amplification. Assay: immunoSEQ multiplex PCR; the TCRdb copy retains only in-frame clones and omits some. Clone size and the V and J calls come from that table; the DNA yielded D and trimming. The sample has 150,000 to 180,000 clones, less than 90% seen once. This clone was recorded only once. The origin of this receptor is a woman aged 65 to 85 with acute or convalescent COVID-19. V gene TRBV6-6 combines with J gene TRBJ1-1; the D is unclear. Sequencing was done on a sample of peripheral blood. CDR3: CASSTTTNTEAFF. Here the CDR3 DNA reads TGTGCCAGCAGCACGACAACGAACACTGAAGCTTTCTTT.